The 9 T cell receptor beta chains given below trace back to one sample, sequenced in a study of blood T cell repertoires in COVID-19. Here immunoSEQ multiplex PCR was the method, and the copy in TCRdb shows in-frame clones only, minus some. The sample lists under 200,000 clones; about four fifths were seen once. The material sequenced was PBMCs or T cells enriched from blood (not recorded which). The receptors derive from a woman aged 55-70 years who had recovered from COVID-19.

Details on this clone: Other DNA sequences in the sample encode the same CDR3. The V and J genes are TRBV11-2 and TRBJ1-4; 12 positions agree with TRBD1. The CDR3 loop spans 14 amino acids. J was trimmed by 7 bases and V by 3 bases; bases with no gene match: 0. Germline V gene sequence: CDR1 SGHAT, CDR2 FQNNGV. The CDR3: CASSLGQGAEKLFF. Written as DNA, the CDR3 is TGTGCCAGCAGCTTGGGACAGGGGGCTGAAAAACTGTTTTTT.

This chain joins TRBV5-8 and TRBJ2-2; the D gene is possibly TRBD2 (7 bases). V dropped 2 bases and J dropped 7 bases, with 12 bases sitting between them. Germline V gene lookup returns CDR1 SGHTS and CDR2 YDEGEE. CDR3 length: 14 amino acids. The chain's CDR3 is CASSFRGANGELFF. The CDR3 nucleotides read TGTGCCAGCAGCTTTCGGGGGGCGAACGGGGAGCTGTTTTTT.

V is TRBV10-1 and J is TRBJ2-3, with D uncertain. The germline CDR1 and CDR2 sequences are WNHNN and SYGVQD (reference sequence). Between the trimmed V and J ends, which lost 4 bases and 3 bases, there was a span of 11 bases. The CDR3 has 14 residues. The CDR3 DNA reads TGCGCCAGCAGTGCTGTTTTACGGACAGATACGCAGTATTTT. Encoded protein: CASSAVLRTDTQYF.

The chain links TRBV19 to TRBJ2-1; 7 positions agree with TRBD1. This CDR3 has 14 residues. The germline gives CDR1 LNHDA, CDR2 SQIVND (reference sequence). The ends lost 6 bases at V and 5 bases at J; junction bases unmatched: 7. In DNA form, the CDR3 reads TGTGCCAGTAGAGCCCCCGGGACAGACAATGAGCAGTTCTTC. This encodes CASRAPGTDNEQFF.

V is TRBV11-2 and J is TRBJ1-1; 7 bases are shared with TRBD1. CDR3 size: 14 residues. Germline CDR1 SGHAT, CDR2 FQNNGV. With V trimmed by 4 bases and J by 1 base, 3 bases remained unmatched. This CDR3 reads CASSSDRKNTEAFF. CDR3 DNA: TGTGCCAGCAGCTCGGACAGGAAGAACACTGAAGCTTTCTTT.

This chain links TRBV15 with TRBJ1-2; D remains ambiguous. The CDR3 consists of 12 residues. Germline V gene data show CDR1 as LNHNV and CDR2 as YYDKDF (reference sequence). Trimming removed 3 bases from V and 1 base from J, with 3 bases in between. The CDR3 DNA follows: TGTGCCACCAGCAGGAGTAACTATGGCTACACCTTC. This gives the protein CATSRSNYGYTF.

This clone has only a few counts. The DNA for the CDR3 is TGTGCCAGCAGCTCAGCGGCGACAGGGAAGAGGGGTAATTCACCCCTCCACTTT. Translating gives CASSSAATGKRGNSPLHF. The rearrangement uses TRBV5-4 and TRBJ1-6; 7 nucleotides agree with TRBD1. Germline V gene sequence: CDR1 SGHNT, CDR2 YYREEE (reference sequence). V was pared by 3 bases and J by 6 bases, with 15 bases of the junction left unmatched. The CDR3 is 18 amino acids.

The chain links TRBV27 to TRBJ2-3; no clear D gene. CDR1 is MNHEY, CDR2 SMNVEV, per germline (reference sequence). The V end was cut by 2 bases, the J end by 4 bases, with 10 bases between. CDR3 length: 14 residues. CDR3 protein: CASSLVRQADTQYF. CDR3 in DNA: TGTGCCAGCAGTTTAGTACGCCAGGCAGATACGCAGTATTTT.

The chain carries TRBV2 and TRBJ1-6; 8 bases match TRBD1. The CDR3 consists of 15 residues. Germline CDR1 reads SNHLY; CDR2 reads FYNNEI. Trimming at V came to 6 bases and at J to 8 bases, leaving 9 bases not matched to a gene. The CDR3 nucleotides are TGTGCCAGCAGGGATACCAGGGGGCAGGATTCACCCCTCCACTTT. Its protein product is CASRDTRGQDSPLHF.